This is a list of T cell receptor beta chains from one sample in a study of T cells in tuberculosis. Sequencing was performed with immunoSEQ multiplex PCR; in TCRdb, only in-frame clones are kept and a portion is missing. Counted here are fewer than 40,000 clones, 97% occurring once; the ten biggest clones make up 6% to 7%. The sample was PBMCs. All receptors derive from a donor under 30 with latent tuberculosis or without tuberculosis infection. CDR3s include the opening cysteine and the closing phenylalanine or tryptophan. The order of the fields is V gene, D gene, J gene, clone size, CDR3 DNA, CDR3 protein. A D gene is named only where the DNA matches it firmly. Rows give clone size only sometimes, using once, few, many, or a class for an expanded clone.

v_call: TRBV5-1; d_call: -; j_call: TRBJ1-1; clone_size: -; cdr3_nt: TGCGCCAGCAGCCCGGCGGGTGGGGGGTTTTACCCAAACACTGAAGCTTTCTTT; cdr3_aa: CASSPAGGGFYPNTEAFF
v_call: TRBV2; d_call: -; j_call: TRBJ2-3; clone_size: -; cdr3_nt: TGTGCCAGCAGCCGAGCGTTCCCGTCCACAGATACGCAGTATTTT; cdr3_aa: CASSRAFPSTDTQYF
v_call: TRBV2; d_call: TRBD2; j_call: TRBJ2-1; clone_size: -; cdr3_nt: TGTGCCAGCAGTGAAGCGGGACTAGCGGGGGGGTACAATGAGCAGTTCTTC; cdr3_aa: CASSEAGLAGGYNEQFF
v_call: TRBV19; d_call: -; j_call: TRBJ1-2; clone_size: once; cdr3_nt: TGTGCCAGTAGTATAGGATACAGGGAGTCGTATGGCTACACCTTC; cdr3_aa: CASSIGYRESYGYTF
v_call: TRBV7-9; d_call: TRBD2; j_call: TRBJ2-1; clone_size: -; cdr3_nt: TGTGCCAGCAGCACCCTAGGCGGGAGCTCCTACAATGAGCAGTTCTTC; cdr3_aa: CASSTLGGSSYNEQFF
v_call: TRBV19; d_call: -; j_call: TRBJ2-2; clone_size: -; cdr3_nt: TGTGCCAGTAGTATTTACCCAGGGGCGCACACCGGGGAGCTGTTTTTT; cdr3_aa: CASSIYPGAHTGELFF
v_call: TRBV5-1; d_call: -; j_call: TRBJ1-2; clone_size: once; cdr3_nt: TGCGCCAGCAGCTTGGAGTGGCAGTCTTACTATGGCTACACCTTC; cdr3_aa: CASSLEWQSYYGYTF
v_call: TRBV28; d_call: TRBD2; j_call: TRBJ2-7; clone_size: few; cdr3_nt: TGTGCCAGTTCCTCCGGACTAGCTTGGGAGCAGTACTTC; cdr3_aa: CASSSGLAWEQYF
v_call: TRBV5-1; d_call: TRBD1; j_call: TRBJ1-1; clone_size: -; cdr3_nt: TGCGCCAGCAGTACAGGGGGCCTGAACACTGAAGCTTTCTTT; cdr3_aa: CASSTGGLNTEAFF
v_call: TRBV11-2; d_call: -; j_call: TRBJ2-7; clone_size: -; cdr3_nt: TGTGCCAGCAGCTTAGTTGGTGGCAGGGGTCCCTACGAGCAGTACTTC; cdr3_aa: CASSLVGGRGPYEQYF
v_call: TRBV18; d_call: TRBD1; j_call: TRBJ1-1; clone_size: -; cdr3_nt: TGTGCCAGCTCACCGATGACAGGGGGCGCTTCCACTGAAGCTTTCTTT; cdr3_aa: CASSPMTGGASTEAFF
v_call: TRBV5-1; d_call: TRBD2; j_call: TRBJ2-7; clone_size: -; cdr3_nt: TGCGCCAGCAGCTTAGCGGGACGGACCTACGAGCAGTACTTC; cdr3_aa: CASSLAGRTYEQYF
v_call: TRBV10-3; d_call: TRBD2; j_call: TRBJ2-3; clone_size: -; cdr3_nt: TGTGCCATCGGTGGAGCGGGAGGGGGCACAGATACGCAGTATTTT; cdr3_aa: CAIGGAGGGTDTQYF
v_call: TRBV7-3; d_call: -; j_call: TRBJ1-1; clone_size: -; cdr3_nt: TGTGCCAGCAGCTTAACTGTGGGGCGGAACACTGAAGCTTTCTTT; cdr3_aa: CASSLTVGRNTEAFF
v_call: TRBV7-2; d_call: TRBD2; j_call: TRBJ2-2; clone_size: -; cdr3_nt: TGTGCCAGCAGCCCAGCGCGTCGACTAGCGCTAAGAGGCGGGGAGCTGTTTTTT; cdr3_aa: CASSPARRLALRGGELFF
v_call: TRBV4-2; d_call: TRBD2; j_call: TRBJ2-3; clone_size: -; cdr3_nt: TGTGCCAGCAGCCAAGAGGCGGGGGGGGATTCAGATACGCAGTATTTT; cdr3_aa: CASSQEAGGDSDTQYF
v_call: TRBV7-6; d_call: -; j_call: TRBJ2-7; clone_size: -; cdr3_nt: TGTGCCAGCAGCTTCTCTTTCGGGAGTAGCTACGAGCAGTACTTC; cdr3_aa: CASSFSFGSSYEQYF
v_call: TRBV10-3; d_call: TRBD1; j_call: TRBJ1-2; clone_size: -; cdr3_nt: TGTGCCATCACCCGACGGACAGGAGATGGCTACACCTTC; cdr3_aa: CAITRRTGDGYTF
v_call: TRBV4-1; d_call: TRBD1; j_call: TRBJ2-6; clone_size: -; cdr3_nt: TGCGCCAGCAGCCACCCACAGGGGGCCCTGAGCACTGGGGCCAACGTCCTGACTTTC; cdr3_aa: CASSHPQGALSTGANVLTF
v_call: TRBV25-1; d_call: TRBD2; j_call: TRBJ2-3; clone_size: -; cdr3_nt: TGTGCCAGCAGTGAGATAGTAGCGGGAGGTAACACAGATACGCAGTATTTT; cdr3_aa: CASSEIVAGGNTDTQYF
v_call: TRBV15; d_call: -; j_call: TRBJ2-7; clone_size: -; cdr3_nt: TGTGCCACCAGCAGGTCGGCCAGGGGATCCTACGAGCAGTACTTC; cdr3_aa: CATSRSARGSYEQYF
v_call: TRBV5-8; d_call: TRBD1; j_call: TRBJ1-4; clone_size: -; cdr3_nt: TGTGCCAGCAGCTTACCTGGACAGGGTAATGAAAAACTGTTTTTT; cdr3_aa: CASSLPGQGNEKLFF
v_call: TRBV6-4; d_call: TRBD1; j_call: TRBJ1-2; clone_size: -; cdr3_nt: TGTGCCAGCAGGCAGGGGGCGTTGGGTAACTATGGCTACACCTTC; cdr3_aa: CASRQGALGNYGYTF
v_call: TRBV18; d_call: TRBD1; j_call: TRBJ1-2; clone_size: -; cdr3_nt: TGTGCCAGCTCACCTCGAGGGGGCCCACGGGATGGCTACACCTTC; cdr3_aa: CASSPRGGPRDGYTF
v_call: TRBV30; d_call: TRBD2; j_call: TRBJ2-3; clone_size: -; cdr3_nt: TGTGCCTGGAGTCAGGCGGGAGCCCCAGATACGCAGTATTTT; cdr3_aa: CAWSQAGAPDTQYF
v_call: TRBV5-1; d_call: TRBD2; j_call: TRBJ2-3; clone_size: -; cdr3_nt: TGCGCCAGCAGCTGGGGACTAGCATCTATAAGCACAGATACGCAGTATTTT; cdr3_aa: CASSWGLASISTDTQYF
v_call: TRBV10-3; d_call: TRBD1; j_call: TRBJ1-1; clone_size: -; cdr3_nt: TGTGCCATCAGTGTGGGACAGCCCACTGAAGCTTTCTTT; cdr3_aa: CAISVGQPTEAFF
v_call: TRBV2; d_call: TRBD2; j_call: TRBJ2-3; clone_size: -; cdr3_nt: TGTGCCAGCAGTGATCATGGACTAGCGGGGGGCTTCACAGATACGCAGTATTTT; cdr3_aa: CASSDHGLAGGFTDTQYF
v_call: TRBV27; d_call: TRBD2; j_call: TRBJ2-2; clone_size: -; cdr3_nt: TGTGCCAGCAGTTTGAGGTATCAGCGGGAGGGCCGGGGCGGGGAGCTGTTTTTT; cdr3_aa: CASSLRYQREGRGGELFF
v_call: TRBV29-1; d_call: -; j_call: TRBJ2-7; clone_size: -; cdr3_nt: TGCAGCGCCCGAAAGGAGGGGGCGTTCTCCTACGAGCAGTACTTC; cdr3_aa: CSARKEGAFSYEQYF
v_call: TRBV5-1; d_call: TRBD1; j_call: TRBJ1-1; clone_size: -; cdr3_nt: TGCGCCAGCACGGGACAGGCGAACACTGAAGCTTTCTTT; cdr3_aa: CASTGQANTEAFF
v_call: TRBV16; d_call: -; j_call: TRBJ1-4; clone_size: -; cdr3_nt: TGTGCCAGCAGCCAATCCAGGGGCGCCCTGTTTTTT; cdr3_aa: CASSQSRGALFF
v_call: TRBV11-2; d_call: -; j_call: TRBJ1-1; clone_size: -; cdr3_nt: TGTGCCAGCAGCAAGCGGGGAACGAACACTGAAGCTTTCTTT; cdr3_aa: CASSKRGTNTEAFF
v_call: TRBV29-1; d_call: -; j_call: TRBJ1-1; clone_size: once; cdr3_nt: TGCAGCGTTCATACTTCCACTGAAGCTTTCTTT; cdr3_aa: CSVHTSTEAFF
v_call: TRBV10-3; d_call: TRBD2; j_call: TRBJ2-3; clone_size: -; cdr3_nt: TGTGCCACTGATAGCGGGGGGGCTAGAGATACGCAGTATTTT; cdr3_aa: CATDSGGARDTQYF
v_call: TRBV6-1; d_call: -; j_call: TRBJ1-1; clone_size: -; cdr3_nt: TGTGCCAGCAGTGAAGCATATATCGGACAAGAAGCTTTCTTT; cdr3_aa: CASSEAYIGQEAFF
v_call: TRBV30; d_call: -; j_call: TRBJ1-3; clone_size: once; cdr3_nt: TGTGCCTGGAGTGTCGGAGTCTCTGGAAACACCATATATTTT; cdr3_aa: CAWSVGVSGNTIYF
v_call: TRBV9; d_call: -; j_call: TRBJ2-1; clone_size: -; cdr3_nt: TGTGCCAGCAGCGTAGTAGGCAGGGTGGCCTACAATGAGCAGTTCTTC; cdr3_aa: CASSVVGRVAYNEQFF
v_call: TRBV7-9; d_call: -; j_call: TRBJ2-3; clone_size: -; cdr3_nt: TGTGCCAGCAGCTTCGGAGTAGACACAGATACGCAGTATTTT; cdr3_aa: CASSFGVDTDTQYF
v_call: TRBV7-9; d_call: TRBD1; j_call: TRBJ1-1; clone_size: -; cdr3_nt: TGTGCCAGCAGCCCAACAGGGGGAGGCACTGAAGCTTTCTTT; cdr3_aa: CASSPTGGGTEAFF
v_call: TRBV7-2; d_call: -; j_call: TRBJ1-1; clone_size: -; cdr3_nt: TGTGCCAGCAGCTTCGGGTCAATGAACACTGAAGCTTTCTTT; cdr3_aa: CASSFGSMNTEAFF
v_call: TRBV5-6; d_call: -; j_call: TRBJ2-3; clone_size: -; cdr3_nt: TGTGCCAGCAGCTTTCGAGATTCAGGGATTTATACGCAGTATTTT; cdr3_aa: CASSFRDSGIYTQYF
v_call: TRBV5-1; d_call: -; j_call: TRBJ2-5; clone_size: -; cdr3_nt: TGCGCCAGCAGCTTTGAGGGTACCCCCGGCGGGGAGACCCAGTACTTC; cdr3_aa: CASSFEGTPGGETQYF
v_call: TRBV6-5; d_call: TRBD1; j_call: TRBJ2-7; clone_size: once; cdr3_nt: TGTGCCAGCAGACTACGACAGGGTAAGGGCTACGAGCAGTACTTC; cdr3_aa: CASRLRQGKGYEQYF
v_call: TRBV7-8; d_call: TRBD1; j_call: TRBJ2-7; clone_size: -; cdr3_nt: TGTGCCAGCAGCTTAGAGGGGGCCGGGACAGGGATCCACGAGCAGTACTTC; cdr3_aa: CASSLEGAGTGIHEQYF
v_call: TRBV9; d_call: TRBD1; j_call: TRBJ2-5; clone_size: -; cdr3_nt: TGTGCCAGCAGTACAGGGGGTGAAGAGACCCAGTACTTC; cdr3_aa: CASSTGGEETQYF
v_call: TRBV4-2; d_call: TRBD2; j_call: TRBJ2-3; clone_size: few; cdr3_nt: TGTGCCAGCAGCCAAGATCGGGGGGGCCCAGATACGCAGTATTTT; cdr3_aa: CASSQDRGGPDTQYF
v_call: TRBV6-1; d_call: TRBD1; j_call: TRBJ1-2; clone_size: -; cdr3_nt: TGTGCCAGCAGTGAATTGTTTGGGCCGACAGAGAGTAGTCAGGGGGCTAACTATGGCTACACCTTC; cdr3_aa: CASSELFGPTESSQGANYGYTF
v_call: TRBV2; d_call: -; j_call: TRBJ1-3; clone_size: -; cdr3_nt: TGTGCCAGCGGGGGGTGGGGAAACACCATATATTTT; cdr3_aa: CASGGWGNTIYF
v_call: TRBV6-6; d_call: -; j_call: TRBJ1-5; clone_size: -; cdr3_nt: TGTGCCAGCAGTCAGGGGACCGCCCAGCCCCAGCATTTT; cdr3_aa: CASSQGTAQPQHF
v_call: TRBV5-1; d_call: -; j_call: TRBJ2-3; clone_size: -; cdr3_nt: TGCGCCAGCAGCTTGGACAGGACAACCACAGATACGCAGTATTTT; cdr3_aa: CASSLDRTTTDTQYF
v_call: TRBV19; d_call: TRBD1; j_call: TRBJ1-2; clone_size: -; cdr3_nt: TGTGCCAGCGGGACAGGGACCTATGGCTACACCTTC; cdr3_aa: CASGTGTYGYTF
v_call: TRBV11-2; d_call: TRBD1; j_call: TRBJ1-3; clone_size: -; cdr3_nt: TGTGCCAGCAGCCCTGACGGGACAGGGGGCTCTGGAAACACCATATATTTT; cdr3_aa: CASSPDGTGGSGNTIYF
v_call: TRBV6-5; d_call: TRBD1; j_call: TRBJ1-5; clone_size: -; cdr3_nt: TGTGCCAGCAGTTCGGACAGGGGGCCCAATCAGCCCCAGCATTTT; cdr3_aa: CASSSDRGPNQPQHF
v_call: TRBV15; d_call: TRBD2; j_call: TRBJ2-1; clone_size: -; cdr3_nt: TGTGCCACCAGCAGAGAGAGTAGCGGGAGGGCCGATGAGCAGTTCTTC; cdr3_aa: CATSRESSGRADEQFF
v_call: TRBV6-1; d_call: TRBD1; j_call: TRBJ2-7; clone_size: -; cdr3_nt: TGTGCCAGCAGTGGAATATGGGACAGGGCATCCTACGAGCAGTACTTC; cdr3_aa: CASSGIWDRASYEQYF
v_call: TRBV11-2; d_call: -; j_call: TRBJ1-2; clone_size: -; cdr3_nt: TGTGCCAGCAGCTTCGATCTCATCCCCGGGGGGCGGGATGGCTACACCTTC; cdr3_aa: CASSFDLIPGGRDGYTF
v_call: TRBV7-8; d_call: TRBD2; j_call: TRBJ2-1; clone_size: -; cdr3_nt: TGTGCCAGCAGCCCCCGCCTAGCGGGAGACAATGAGCAGTTCTTC; cdr3_aa: CASSPRLAGDNEQFF
v_call: TRBV6-1; d_call: TRBD1; j_call: TRBJ1-5; clone_size: -; cdr3_nt: TGTGCCAGCAGCCCGGGACAGCCTAATCAGCCCCAGCATTTT; cdr3_aa: CASSPGQPNQPQHF
v_call: TRBV19; d_call: -; j_call: TRBJ1-5; clone_size: -; cdr3_nt: TGTGCCAGTAGTATCCGGGAGACTAATCAGCCCCAGCATTTT; cdr3_aa: CASSIRETNQPQHF